Shown below are 13 T cell receptor beta chains from a single sample sequenced in a study of blood T cell repertoires in COVID-19. Some clones are missing from TCRdb's copy, which holds only in-frame ones; the method was immunoSEQ multiplex PCR. The sample includes 200,000 to 300,000 clones, less than 90% of them seen just once. Sequencing used peripheral blood. Every receptor here comes from a man in his 60s who had recovered from COVID-19.

The V call is TRBV5-1, the J call TRBJ1-4, with TRBD1 matching over 7 bases. V was pared by 3 bases and J by 7 bases, with 6 bases of the junction left unmatched. The CDR3 spans 14 residues. CDR1 and CDR2 from the germline V gene are SGHRS and YFSETQ. The CDR3 DNA sequence: TGCGCCAGCAGCTACAAGGACAGGACTGAAAAACTGTTTTTT. It specifies CASSYKDRTEKLFF.

V is TRBV11-2 and J is TRBJ2-7; TRBD2 matches at 9 bases. Germline V gene data show CDR1 as SGHAT and CDR2 as FQNNGV. V shed 4 bases, J shed 5 bases, and the junction held 9 bases outside the gene matches. CDR3 length equals 15 residues. The CDR3 is CASSSRAGGQDEQYF. In DNA form, the CDR3 reads TGTGCCAGCAGCTCCAGAGCGGGGGGCCAGGACGAGCAGTACTTC. Using reference TRBV11-2 and TRBJ2-7 for the parts outside the CDR3, the full variable domain is EAGVAQSPRYKIIEKRQSVAFWCNPISGHATLYWYQQILGQGPKLLIQFQNNGVVDDSQLPKDRFSAERLKGVDSTLKIQPAKLEDSAVYLCASSSRAGGQDEQYFGPGTRLTVT.

The chain has TRBV7-9 and TRBJ1-1; a possible D gene is TRBD1 (5 bases). V gave up 5 bases and J gave up 10 bases, with 8 bases separating them. Germline values: CDR1 SEHNR, CDR2 FQNEAQ (reference sequence). The CDR3 covers 10 residues. The CDR3 protein is CASSGGVAFF. CDR3 bases: TGTGCCAGCAGCGGGGGGGTAGCTTTCTTT.

The chain has TRBV6-5 and TRBJ2-3; the match to TRBD1 covers 8 bases. V was pared by 6 bases and J by 8 bases, with 7 bases of the junction left unmatched. Germline loops: CDR1 MNHEY, CDR2 SVGAGI. The CDR3 loop spans 13 amino acids. CDR3 DNA sequence: TGTGCCAGCAGGACAGGGGTAGTCGGTACGCAGTATTTT. Its protein product is CASRTGVVGTQYF.

This clone was counted a single time. The chain joins TRBV10-3 to TRBJ1-2, with D perhaps matching TRBD1 (5 bases). V was clipped by 6 bases and J by 2 bases, with 19 bases between them. The germline CDR1 and CDR2 sequences are ENHRY and SYGVKD. The CDR3 consists of 16 residues. This CDR3 is CAIRRGTLTSNYGYTF. For the CDR3, the DNA is TGTGCCATCAGACGCGGGACGTTGACTTCGAACTATGGCTACACCTTC.

The V gene is TRBV3-1 (or the pseudogene TRBV3-2), the J gene TRBJ2-6; weak D call: TRBD1 (5 bases). CDR3 size: 19 residues. Trimming cost V 0 bases and J 0 bases, with 15 bases left between them. Germline V gene sequence: CDR1 LGHDT, CDR2 YNNKEL (reference sequence). The CDR3 bases are TGTGCCAGCAGCCAAGATGTTGGCAGGGTTGGCTCTGGGGCCAACGTCCTGACTTTC. As protein: CASSQDVGRVGSGANVLTF.

The V gene is TRBV19, the J gene TRBJ1-1; 7 nucleotides match TRBD1. J was trimmed by 3 bases and V by 5 bases; bases with no gene match: 9. Germline V lookup: CDR1 LNHDA, CDR2 SQIVND (reference sequence). CDR3 size: 15 residues. The CDR3 region is CASSLPDRSYTEAFF. The CDR3 DNA sequence: TGTGCCAGTAGTCTCCCGGACAGGTCCTACACTGAAGCTTTCTTT.

Only one count was recorded for this clone. The chain links TRBV6-6 to TRBJ2-5; TRBD2 agrees at 8 bases. The CDR3 loop spans 14 amino acids. The germline gives CDR1 MNHNY, CDR2 SVGAGI (reference sequence). The trim removed 6 bases at V and 3 bases at J, leaving 6 bases unmatched. DNA for the CDR3: TGTGCCAGCAGCCCCCCGGGACTAGAAGAGACCCAGTACTTC. Encoded protein: CASSPPGLEETQYF.

The chain combines TRBV7-3 with TRBJ2-3, with 7 bases matching TRBD2. With V trimmed by 1 base and J by 2 bases, 6 bases remained unmatched. This CDR3 spans 16 amino acids. Looked up from germline, CDR1 is SGHTA and CDR2 is FQGTGA. DNA for the CDR3: TGTGCCAGCAGCTTAAATCAGCGGGGAACCACAGATACGCAGTATTTT. Protein product: CASSLNQRGTTDTQYF.

This chain uses TRBV4-1 with TRBJ2-3; no firm D call. V was pared by 0 bases and J by 1 base, with 5 bases between. The CDR3 is 14 amino acids. The germline CDR1 and CDR2 sequences are MGHRA and YSYEKL. The CDR3, as DNA: TGCGCCAGCAGCCAAGATAGAGGCACAGATACGCAGTATTTT. Its translation is CASSQDRGTDTQYF.

The chain uses TRBV30 and TRBJ1-1; D perhaps matches TRBD1 (6 bases). The germline V gene has CDR1 GTSNPN and CDR2 SVGIG (reference sequence). Trimming removed 3 bases at V and 8 bases at J, with 13 bases between. The CDR3 contains 12 residues. CDR3: CAWRGTKGEAFF. CDR3 coding DNA: TGTGCCTGGAGGGGGACAAAAGGGGAAGCTTTCTTT. Drawing the rest from reference TRBV30 and TRBJ1-1, the complete variable domain is SQTIHQWPATLVQPVGSPLSLECTVEGTSNPNLYWYRQAAGRGLQLLFYSVGIGQISSEVPQNLSASRPQDRQFILSSKKLLLSDSGFYLCAWRGTKGEAFFGQGTRLTVV.

This clone was counted between two and nine times. The V and J genes are TRBV6-5 and TRBJ2-1; 10 nucleotides match TRBD2. Germline V gene sequence: CDR1 MNHEY, CDR2 SVGAGI. The V and J ends lost 6 bases and 8 bases, in that order; junction bases with no gene match: 7. CDR3 length: 14 residues. Here the CDR3 reads CASRPGLAIYEQFF. CDR3 sequence (DNA): TGTGCCAGCAGACCGGGACTAGCGATATATGAGCAGTTCTTC.

The chain combines TRBV11-2 with TRBJ1-3; 10 bases are shared with TRBD1. Germline values: CDR1 SGHAT, CDR2 FQNNGV. V shed 4 bases and J 2 bases; nucleotides not matched to a gene: 2. CDR3 length: 15 residues. This chain's CDR3 is CASSSTGGTGNTIYF. The CDR3 DNA follows: TGTGCCAGCAGCTCGACAGGGGGCACTGGAAACACCATATATTTT.